This record concerns one T cell receptor beta chain sequence. Its antigen is not known. This sample was taken from a study of PD-1 blockade in classical Hodgkin lymphoma. Broader study findings: Nothing has yet pinned down what causes the repertoire differences, possibly disease activity or prior therapy. Newly diagnosed and completely responding patients shared comparable baseline diversity.

The time point is: cycle 4 day 1 (C4D1), after more than five weeks of nivolumab. All the patients suffered relapse after autologous stem cell transplantation, and brentuximab vedotin exposure differed. Best overall response was complete response, partial response or progressive disease in these relapsed/refractory classical Hodgkin lymphoma patients. The CDR3 is 13 residues long. The germline CDR1 and CDR2 sequences are MRHNA and SNTAGT. V was cut by 4 bases and J by 10 bases, with 14 bases left in between. The method was immunoSEQ multiplex PCR; TCRdb's version includes in-frame clones alone and lacks a portion of them. The table records just under 65,000 clones, more than 80% of them present only once.

The sequence derives from a human donor with classical Hodgkin lymphoma. Material: peripheral blood mononuclear cells (PBMCs), obtained before the fourth cycle of nivolumab. V is TRBV6-4 and J is TRBJ2-1, with D perhaps TRBD1 or TRBD2 (6 bases each). CDR3 protein: CASSVLGGREQFF. The CDR3 DNA reads TGTGCCAGCAGTGTTTTAGGGGGGCGCGAGCAGTTCTTC.